A selection of T cell receptor beta chains follows, all from one sample in a study of blood T cell repertoires in COVID-19. Some clones are missing from TCRdb's copy, which holds only in-frame ones; the method was immunoSEQ multiplex PCR. The sample contains 200,000 to 250,000 clones, 90% of which appear only once. Source material: peripheral blood. Every receptor here comes from a man under 40 with COVID-19, enrolled during active disease. The CDR3 runs from the conserved cysteine through the conserved F or W. The order of the fields is V gene, J gene, clone size, D gene, CDR3 protein, CDR3 DNA. A D gene is named only where the DNA matches it firmly. Expanded clones are given a class, and other clones once, few, many or no size at all.

TRBV6-5	TRBJ2-7	-	TRBD1	CASSSATGYAYEQYF	TGTGCCAGCAGTTCGGCGACAGGGTACGCCTACGAGCAGTACTTC
TRBV6-2/TRBV6-3	TRBJ1-1	-	-	CASSRGGNTEAFF	TGTGCCAGCAGTAGGGGGGGGAACACTGAAGCTTTCTTT
TRBV28	TRBJ1-5	-	TRBD1	CASSLWGFDRVISNQPQHF	TGTGCCAGCAGTTTATGGGGTTTTGACAGGGTGATTAGCAATCAGCCCCAGCATTTT
TRBV5-8	TRBJ1-2	-	-	CASSLTGFYYGYTF	TGTGCCAGCAGCTTGACAGGGTTCTACTATGGCTACACCTTC
TRBV6-6	TRBJ1-2	-	-	CASSYSIESLAPGYTF	TGTGCCAGCAGTTACTCGATCGAAAGTCTAGCTCCAGGCTACACCTTC
TRBV5-1	TRBJ2-2	-	TRBD2	CASSRGTSGGRPGTGELFF	TGCGCCAGCAGCCGCGGGACTAGCGGGGGACGCCCGGGCACCGGGGAGCTGTTTTTT
TRBV5-1	TRBJ1-1	-	TRBD1	CASSLDGQAGGAEAFF	TGCGCCAGCAGCTTGGACGGCCAAGCAGGGGGAGCTGAAGCTTTCTTT
TRBV30	TRBJ1-1	-	TRBD1	CALRTGGGTEAFF	TGTGCCCTACGGACAGGGGGAGGCACTGAAGCTTTCTTT
TRBV19	TRBJ1-5	once	-	CASSIGSGALNQPQHF	TGTGCCAGTAGTATAGGCTCAGGGGCCCTGAATCAGCCCCAGCATTTT
TRBV7-2	TRBJ2-3	-	-	CASSFHRADTQYF	TGTGCCAGCAGCTTTCACAGGGCGGATACGCAGTATTTT
TRBV6-6	TRBJ2-3	-	TRBD2	CASTLLAGGPDTQYF	TGTGCCAGCACCCTACTAGCGGGAGGTCCAGATACGCAGTATTTT
TRBV7-2	TRBJ1-3	-	-	CASSSSLNTIYF	TGTGCCAGCAGCTCCTCTTTAAACACCATATATTTT
TRBV19	TRBJ1-3	once	TRBD1	CAVEDWDRGPGNTIYF	TGTGCCGTCGAGGACTGGGACAGGGGGCCGGGAAACACCATATATTTT
TRBV3-1/TRBV3-2	TRBJ2-3	-	TRBD1	CASSQDKRGTGMGRTDTQYF	TGTGCCAGCAGCCAAGATAAGCGCGGGACAGGCATGGGCCGCACAGATACGCAGTATTTT
TRBV12-3/TRBV12-4	TRBJ1-1	-	-	CASSLQAEAFF	TGTGCCAGCAGTTTACAGGCTGAAGCTTTCTTT
TRBV6-5	TRBJ1-2	-	-	CASSYSGLINYGYTF	TGTGCCAGCAGTTACTCGGGACTGATCAACTATGGCTACACCTTC
TRBV9	TRBJ1-1	-	-	CASSEWPGGAEAFF	TGTGCCAGCAGCGAGTGGCCTGGGGGGGCGGAAGCTTTCTTT
TRBV7-9	TRBJ2-7	-	-	CASSYAGEQYF	TGTGCCAGCAGCTATGCGGGGGAGCAGTACTTC
TRBV24-1	TRBJ2-1	-	TRBD2	CATSDLTRTSGRGGEQFF	TGTGCCACCAGTGATCTGACGAGGACTAGCGGGAGGGGGGGTGAGCAGTTCTTC
TRBV25-1	TRBJ2-7	-	TRBD1	CASSRTGTGLYEQYF	TGTGCCAGCAGCCGAACCGGGACAGGTCTTTACGAGCAGTACTTC
TRBV7-7	TRBJ2-5	-	-	CASSERGVQETQYF	TGTGCCAGCAGCGAGCGCGGGGTCCAAGAGACCCAGTACTTC
TRBV23-1	TRBJ1-2	-	-	CASSQSLGARNYGYTF	TGCGCCAGCAGTCAATCCCTTGGGGCGAGAAACTATGGCTACACCTTC
TRBV27	TRBJ1-2	-	TRBD1	CASSRVGTGAMEGYTF	TGTGCCAGCAGCAGAGTAGGGACAGGAGCAATGGAGGGCTACACCTTC
TRBV4-2	TRBJ2-6	-	-	CASSQVSSSSGANVLTF	TGTGCCAGCAGCCAAGTTTCCTCCAGCTCTGGGGCCAACGTCCTGACTTTC
TRBV7-6	TRBJ2-5	-	TRBD2	CASSLAPSSGQETQYF	TGTGCCAGCAGCTTAGCCCCTTCTAGCGGTCAAGAGACCCAGTACTTC
TRBV2	TRBJ1-2	-	-	CASSAPGNPNYGYTF	TGTGCCAGCAGTGCCCCGGGGAATCCTAATTATGGCTACACCTTC
TRBV2	TRBJ2-7	-	-	CASSPRQRYEQYF	TGTGCCAGCAGTCCGCGACAGAGATACGAGCAGTACTTC
TRBV4-3	TRBJ1-1	-	-	CASSQDPERVTEAFF	TGCGCCAGCAGCCAAGATCCAGAGAGGGTTACTGAAGCTTTCTTT
TRBV19	TRBJ1-1	-	-	CAIRGPATEAFF	TGTGCCATAAGAGGTCCAGCCACTGAAGCTTTCTTT
TRBV4-2	TRBJ1-2	-	TRBD1	CASSLDPPSGQGDYGYTF	TGTGCCAGCAGCCTAGACCCTCCGTCGGGACAGGGAGACTATGGCTACACCTTC
TRBV7-9	TRBJ1-3	-	-	CASRSSGGRLSGNTIYF	TGTGCCAGCAGATCCTCGGGGGGAAGACTCTCTGGAAACACCATATATTTT
TRBV7-2	TRBJ1-1	-	-	CASSYLGTSNTEAFF	TGTGCCAGCAGCTATCTTGGGACATCGAACACTGAAGCTTTCTTT
TRBV9	TRBJ2-3	-	-	CASSVEAVNTDTQYF	TGTGCCAGCAGCGTAGAAGCGGTAAACACAGATACGCAGTATTTT